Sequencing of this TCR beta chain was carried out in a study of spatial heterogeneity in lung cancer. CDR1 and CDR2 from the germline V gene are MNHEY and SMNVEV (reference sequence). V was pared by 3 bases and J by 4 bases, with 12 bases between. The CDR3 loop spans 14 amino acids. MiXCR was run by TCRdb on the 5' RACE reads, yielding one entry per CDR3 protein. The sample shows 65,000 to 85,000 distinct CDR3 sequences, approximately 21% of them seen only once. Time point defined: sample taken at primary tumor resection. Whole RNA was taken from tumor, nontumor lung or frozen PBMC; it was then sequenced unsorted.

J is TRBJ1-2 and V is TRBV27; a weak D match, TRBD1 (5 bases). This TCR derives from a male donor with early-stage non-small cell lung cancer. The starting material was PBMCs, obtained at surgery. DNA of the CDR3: TGTGCCAGCAGTTTGTATACAGGATCCTATGGCTACACCTTC. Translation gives CASSLYTGSYGYTF.